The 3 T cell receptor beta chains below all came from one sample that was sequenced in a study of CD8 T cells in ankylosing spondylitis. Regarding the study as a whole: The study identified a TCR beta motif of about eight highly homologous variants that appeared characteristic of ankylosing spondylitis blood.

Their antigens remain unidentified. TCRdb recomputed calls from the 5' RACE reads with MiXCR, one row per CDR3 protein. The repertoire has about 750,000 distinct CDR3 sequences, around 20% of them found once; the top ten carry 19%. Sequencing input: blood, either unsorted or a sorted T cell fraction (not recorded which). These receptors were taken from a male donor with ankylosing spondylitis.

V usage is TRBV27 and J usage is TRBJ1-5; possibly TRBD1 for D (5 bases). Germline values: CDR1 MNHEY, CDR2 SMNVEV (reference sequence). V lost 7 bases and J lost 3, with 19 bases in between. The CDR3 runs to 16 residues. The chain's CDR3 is CASTPLGGADNQPQHF. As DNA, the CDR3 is TGTGCCAGCACCCCCCTGGGAGGGGCCGACAATCAGCCCCAGCATTTT.

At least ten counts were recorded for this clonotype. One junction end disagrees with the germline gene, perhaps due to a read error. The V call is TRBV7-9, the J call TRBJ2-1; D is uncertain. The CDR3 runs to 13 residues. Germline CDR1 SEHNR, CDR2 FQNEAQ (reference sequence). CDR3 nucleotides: TGTGCCAGCAGTTTAGTTGGGTACAATGAGCAGTTCTTC. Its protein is CASSLVGYNEQFF. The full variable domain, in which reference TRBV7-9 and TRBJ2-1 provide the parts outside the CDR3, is DTGVSQNPRHKITKRGQNVTFRCDPISEHNRLYWYRQTLGQGPEFLTYFQNEAQLEKSRLLSDRFSAERPKGSFSTLEIQRTEQGDSAMYLCASSLVGYNEQFFGPGTRLTVL.

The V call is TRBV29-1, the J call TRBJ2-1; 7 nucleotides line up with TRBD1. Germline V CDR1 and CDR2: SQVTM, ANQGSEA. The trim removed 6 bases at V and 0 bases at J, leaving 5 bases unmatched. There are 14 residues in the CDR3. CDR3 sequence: CSVQGQSSYNEQFF. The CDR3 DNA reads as TGCAGCGTGCAGGGACAGAGCTCCTACAATGAGCAGTTCTTC.